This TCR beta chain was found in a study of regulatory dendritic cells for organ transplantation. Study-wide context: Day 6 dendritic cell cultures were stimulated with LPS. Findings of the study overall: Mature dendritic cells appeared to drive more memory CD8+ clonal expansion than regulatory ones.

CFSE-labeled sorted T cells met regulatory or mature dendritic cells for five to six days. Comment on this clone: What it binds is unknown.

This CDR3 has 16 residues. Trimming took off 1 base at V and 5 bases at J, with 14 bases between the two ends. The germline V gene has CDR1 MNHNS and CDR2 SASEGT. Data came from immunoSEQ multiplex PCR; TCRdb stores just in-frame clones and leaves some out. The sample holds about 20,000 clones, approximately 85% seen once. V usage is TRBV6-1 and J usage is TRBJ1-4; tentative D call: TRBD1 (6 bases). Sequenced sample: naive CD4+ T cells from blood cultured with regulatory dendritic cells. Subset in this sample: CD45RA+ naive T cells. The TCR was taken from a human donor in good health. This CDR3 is CASSEEVGGQNEKLFF. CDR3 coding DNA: TGTGCCAGCAGTGAAGAAGTTGGGGGGCAAAATGAAAAACTGTTTTTT.